This TCR beta chain appears in the sequencing data of a study of Graves' ophthalmopathy and Graves' hyperthyroidism (dated by TCRdb to about 2018). About the investigation overall: Peripheral blood was collected at initial diagnosis, prior to any treatment. An independent validation cohort comprised 18 hyperthyroidism patients and about 16 patients who later progressed from hyperthyroidism to ophthalmopathy. A discovery set of about a hundred patients (around 45 ophthalmopathy, fewer than 60 stable hyperthyroidism) was enrolled to explore V-J signatures distinguishing ophthalmopathy from hyperthyroidism. In total, 135 blood samples were TCR-sequenced: approximately 42 ophthalmopathy, approximately 80 hyperthyroidism and about 17 hyperthyroidism-to-ophthalmopathy patients. TCR beta repertoire signatures were used to distinguish Graves' ophthalmopathy from Graves' hyperthyroidism and to predict progression to ophthalmopathy. After sampling, hyperthyroidism patients received methimazole starting at 30 mg daily, and ophthalmopathy patients received high-dose intravenous methylprednisolone. In several hyperthyroidism patients, the T-cell repertoires found in thyroid tissue were compared with those found in blood. The research as a whole found: In validation, the model predicted ophthalmopathy progression with about 71% sensitivity and roughly 72% specificity; some 13 predicted patients were CT-confirmed with GO in a median of 6.5 months. Sample size was not statistically predetermined, and group allocation was not concealed from the investigators. Among expanded thyroid clonotypes with frequency above 0.001, most also showed up in blood, which suggests that blood repertoires may reflect the thyroid immune response. Ophthalmopathy was separated from stable hyperthyroidism by the 13-signature model with about 88% sensitivity and just under 84% specificity in cross-validation and with 80%/75% in the test set.

Ophthalmopathy patients were characterized by moderately to severely active disease, a Clinical Activity Score of at least 3, a NOSPECS grade of at least 4, and a disease duration under 3 months. Patients with other autoimmune diseases, uncontrolled infections, pregnancy or lactation were excluded. Diagnosis was based on clinical symptoms, serum thyroxine, TRAb, thyroid ultrasound and orbital computed tomography. Using Ficoll-Paque density gradient centrifugation, PBMCs were isolated from about 9.2 ml of fresh peripheral blood. Total RNA was extracted with Trizol reagent and quality-checked on an Agilent 2100 Bioanalyzer. There are many counts of this clonotype. This receptor's antigen is unknown. No clone much larger than this one lies a single base away; base qualities are absent. For repertoire sequencing, the TCR beta CDR3 regions were amplified from RNA transcripts. A first-round RT-PCR used HTBI primers with the Qiagen OneStep RT-PCR kit, followed by a second-round multiplex PCR, size selection and purification. The libraries underwent paired-end sequencing with 100 bp reads on an Illumina HiSeq2000. In the authors' own workflow: SOAPnuke was used for read processing, and reads with adapters, uncalled bases, a mean Phred below 15, or no exact constant-primer or identifier match were discarded. High-quality paired reads were merged with COPE v1.2.5. Each unique nucleotide sequence was defined as a clonotype, and clonotypes were aligned to IMGT TRB V, D and J references with MiTCR v1.1. The analysis was limited to V-J combinations with a frequency above 0.0001, which together covered 99.2% of repertoires. For each V-J combination, a TCR clonal expansion and chaos score was defined as F50 clonal expansion divided by the chaos observed in the TCRdist matrix. Welch's t-statistics and random forest were used to narrow the features down to more than 10 V-J combinations, which were then fed into a naive Bayes classifier. The Morisita-Horn index was used to measure how similar the thyroid and blood repertoires were. TCRdb ran its own pipeline on the public reads, namely fastp trimming at Q25 and MiXCR clone calling, and kept in-frame beta chains. Each entry is one CDR3 protein sequence, shown with its most common DNA and genes. The V and J calls come from TCRdb's annotation, not from the publication. The sample contains 340,000 or so distinct CDR3 sequences, 15% to 20% of them found a single time. The ten largest clones add up to 9% to 15% of the sample.

The clonotype comes from an adult man with Graves' ophthalmopathy. Material for sequencing was peripheral blood.

The DNA sequence is as follows: TGTGCCAGTTCGAGGACAGGGCGGTATCAGCCCCAGCATTTT. This yields the protein CASSRTGRYQPQHF. The chain uses TRBV19 and TRBJ1-5, with TRBD1 matching 8 junction bases. Including cysteine and phenylalanine, the CDR3 has 14 amino acids. CDR3 DNA is the only sequence kept; it has 42 bases, read in frame from the first base. Via the germline V gene (reference sequence), CDR1 is LNHDA and CDR2 SQIVND. The V end gives up 8 bases and the J end 5 bases, leaving 8 bases in the junction not matched to a gene. Where the CDR3 stops, the reference TRBV19 and TRBJ1-5 genes take over; the full variable domain is DGGITQSPKYLFRKEGQNVTLSCEQNLNHDAMYWYRQDPGQGLRLIYYSQIVNDFQKGDIAEGYSVSREKKESFPLTVTSAQKNPTAFYLCASSRTGRYQPQHFGDGTRLSIL.